This T cell receptor beta chain emerged from a study of T cells expressing NK-cell markers. Study conclusions and caveats: In a handful of donors, dominant clonotypes made up about 25-65% of CD3+CD56-NKG2C+ cells. Clones of NKG2C+ T cells that had expanded were of unclear HCMV specificity. Of the CD8+ T cell pool in about 6 donors, roughly 1.0-8% was accounted for by dominant NKG2C+ clonotypes.

The germline gives CDR1 DFQATT, CDR2 SNEGSKA (reference sequence). This CDR3 has 13 amino acids. In the case of this clonotype: Antigen: not known.

TCRdb reprocessed the 5' RACE reads, with one entry per CDR3 protein and no DNA. The repertoire table contains about 370,000 distinct CDR3 sequences. Specimen: blood T cells: a sorted CD56 or NKG2C T cell subset, CD4+ or CD8+ T cells, or bulk PBMC T cells (not recorded which). This chain uses TRBV20-1 with TRBJ2-7. The clonotype originates from a woman aged 50 to 60 in good health. The CDR3 here is CSARGDSSYEQYF.